A selection of T cell receptor beta chains follows, all from one sample in a study of T-cell reconstitution after alpha-beta-depleted transplantation in children. TCRdb passed the PCR reads through MiXCR, listing each CDR3 protein once. The repertoire holds about 460,000 distinct CDR3 sequences, roughly an eighth seen once, with more than 5.5% in the top ten. The specimen was PBMCs from the stem cell graft donor, collected from the stem cell graft. The source is a human donor who donated a stem cell graft to a child with combined immunodeficiency. Both conserved end residues are part of each CDR3. D genes are given only for firm matches. Clone size is stated in some rows and not others, as once, few, many or a class when expanded.

v_gene: TRBV10-3; abundance: -; d_gene: -; j_gene: TRBJ2-3; CDR3aa: CAINSLSSGQKDTQYF; CDR3nt: TGTGCCATCAACTCACTTTCCAGCGGCCAGAAGGATACGCAGTATTTT
v_gene: TRBV4-3; abundance: few; d_gene: -; j_gene: TRBJ2-1; CDR3aa: CASSQGQETQVQFF; CDR3nt: TGCGCCAGCAGCCAAGGGCAAGAGACACAAGTACAGTTCTTC
v_gene: TRBV20-1; abundance: -; d_gene: -; j_gene: TRBJ1-5; CDR3aa: CSARDLKFSLNQPQHF; CDR3nt: TGCAGTGCTAGAGATCTTAAGTTTAGCTTAAATCAGCCCCAGCATTTT
v_gene: TRBV10-3; abundance: few; d_gene: TRBD1; j_gene: TRBJ1-4; CDR3aa: CAIKAGTGHEKLFF; CDR3nt: TGTGCCATCAAGGCCGGGACAGGGCACGAAAAACTGTTTTTT
v_gene: TRBV9; abundance: once; d_gene: -; j_gene: TRBJ1-5; CDR3aa: CASGTSNQPQHF; CDR3nt: TGTGCCAGCGGGACTTCCAATCAGCCCCAGCATTTT
v_gene: TRBV12-3/TRBV12-4; abundance: many; d_gene: -; j_gene: TRBJ1-1; CDR3aa: CASSFNGDTEAFF; CDR3nt: TGTGCCAGCAGTTTTAATGGGGACACTGAAGCTTTCTTT
v_gene: TRBV7-2; abundance: many; d_gene: -; j_gene: TRBJ2-2; CDR3aa: CASTRTFNTGELFF; CDR3nt: TGTGCCAGCACCAGGACGTTCAACACCGGGGAGCTGTTTTTT
v_gene: TRBV25-1; abundance: few; d_gene: -; j_gene: TRBJ2-3; CDR3aa: CASSEVTIYTDTQYF; CDR3nt: TGTGCCAGCAGTGAAGTCACGATATACACAGATACGCAGTATTTT
v_gene: TRBV20-1; abundance: few; d_gene: -; j_gene: TRBJ1-3; CDR3aa: CSAPSGNTIYF; CDR3nt: TGCAGTGCTCCCTCTGGAAACACCATATATTTT
v_gene: TRBV10-3; abundance: few; d_gene: TRBD1; j_gene: TRBJ1-1; CDR3aa: CAIRTGGTVGEAFF; CDR3nt: TGTGCCATCAGGACAGGGGGCACCGTCGGGGAAGCTTTCTTT
v_gene: TRBV2; abundance: -; d_gene: TRBD2; j_gene: TRBJ2-5; CDR3aa: CASSAEGLAGVETQYF; CDR3nt: TGTGCCAGCAGTGCGGAGGGACTAGCGGGAGTTGAGACCCAGTACTTC
v_gene: TRBV6-2/TRBV6-3; abundance: few; d_gene: TRBD2; j_gene: TRBJ2-1; CDR3aa: CASRSSGMGGEQFF; CDR3nt: TGTGCCAGCAGATCTAGCGGGATGGGTGGTGAGCAGTTCTTC
v_gene: TRBV12-3/TRBV12-4; abundance: -; d_gene: TRBD2; j_gene: TRBJ2-1; CDR3aa: CASSFGGRIDNEQFF; CDR3nt: TGTGCCAGCAGTTTTGGCGGGAGGATCGACAATGAGCAGTTCTTC
v_gene: TRBV20-1; abundance: many; d_gene: -; j_gene: TRBJ2-7; CDR3aa: CSARDLRDIAYEQYF; CDR3nt: TGCAGTGCTAGAGATCTTAGGGACATAGCCTACGAGCAGTACTTC
v_gene: TRBV5-4; abundance: few; d_gene: -; j_gene: TRBJ1-2; CDR3aa: CASSRIMGSRGYTF; CDR3nt: TGTGCCAGCAGCCGGATCATGGGTTCTAGGGGCTACACCTTC
v_gene: TRBV10-3; abundance: many; d_gene: -; j_gene: TRBJ2-7; CDR3aa: CAIGAGTYYEQYF; CDR3nt: TGTGCCATCGGCGCCGGGACTTACTACGAGCAGTACTTC
v_gene: TRBV18; abundance: few; d_gene: TRBD1; j_gene: TRBJ1-5; CDR3aa: CASSEGQGGQPQHF; CDR3nt: TGTGCCAGCTCAGAAGGACAGGGTGGTCAGCCCCAGCATTTT
v_gene: TRBV7-2; abundance: few; d_gene: TRBD1; j_gene: TRBJ1-4; CDR3aa: CASSRDSLNEKLFF; CDR3nt: TGTGCCAGCAGCCGGGACAGCCTCAATGAAAAACTGTTTTTT
v_gene: TRBV12-3/TRBV12-4; abundance: many; d_gene: -; j_gene: TRBJ1-1; CDR3aa: CASSRGTEAFF; CDR3nt: TGTGCCAGCTCACGCGGCACTGAAGCTTTCTTT
v_gene: TRBV7-2; abundance: few; d_gene: TRBD2; j_gene: TRBJ2-1; CDR3aa: CASSLDSGRGNEQFF; CDR3nt: TGTGCCAGCAGCTTAGATAGCGGGAGGGGAAATGAGCAGTTCTTC
v_gene: TRBV5-1; abundance: many; d_gene: -; j_gene: TRBJ1-1; CDR3aa: CASSLMSLNTEAFF; CDR3nt: TGCGCCAGCAGCTTGATGTCCTTGAACACTGAAGCTTTCTTT
v_gene: TRBV7-2; abundance: few; d_gene: TRBD1; j_gene: TRBJ2-5; CDR3aa: CASSPGRGLIETQYF; CDR3nt: TGTGCCAGCAGCCCAGGCAGGGGGCTTATAGAGACCCAGTACTTC
v_gene: TRBV20-1; abundance: few; d_gene: TRBD2; j_gene: TRBJ2-7; CDR3aa: CAAPLLAGDSYEQYF; CDR3nt: TGCGCCGCTCCCCTTCTAGCGGGAGATTCCTACGAGCAGTACTTC
v_gene: TRBV12-3/TRBV12-4; abundance: many; d_gene: -; j_gene: TRBJ1-3; CDR3aa: CASSFMPSRGALSEGNTIYF; CDR3nt: TGTGCCAGCAGTTTTATGCCCTCAAGGGGGGCCCTCTCGGAGGGAAACACCATATATTTT
v_gene: TRBV12-3/TRBV12-4; abundance: many; d_gene: -; j_gene: TRBJ2-5; CDR3aa: CASSYTKETQYF; CDR3nt: TGTGCCAGCAGTTATACTAAAGAGACCCAGTACTTC
v_gene: TRBV4-3; abundance: many; d_gene: -; j_gene: TRBJ2-7; CDR3aa: CASSPGPWSGSYEQYF; CDR3nt: TGCGCCAGCAGCCCAGGTCCGTGGAGCGGGTCCTACGAGCAGTACTTC